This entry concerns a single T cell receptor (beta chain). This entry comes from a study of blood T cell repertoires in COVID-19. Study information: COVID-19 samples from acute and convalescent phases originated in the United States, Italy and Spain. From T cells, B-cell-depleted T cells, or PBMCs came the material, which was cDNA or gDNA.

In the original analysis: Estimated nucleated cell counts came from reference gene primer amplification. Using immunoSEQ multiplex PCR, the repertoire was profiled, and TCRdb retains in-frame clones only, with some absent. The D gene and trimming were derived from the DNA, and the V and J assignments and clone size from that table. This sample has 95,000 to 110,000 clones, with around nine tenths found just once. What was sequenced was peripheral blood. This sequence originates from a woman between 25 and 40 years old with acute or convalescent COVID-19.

The CDR3 DNA is TGTGCCACCGGGTGGACAAACAATCAGCCCCAGCATTTT. Protein product: CATGWTNNQPQHF. V is TRBV6-5 and J is TRBJ1-5, with a weak D call TRBD1 (5 bases). Germline V gives CDR1 MNHEY, CDR2 SVGAGI. The CDR3 extends over 13 amino acids. Between the trimmed V and J ends, which lost 10 bases and 3 bases, there was a span of 13 bases.